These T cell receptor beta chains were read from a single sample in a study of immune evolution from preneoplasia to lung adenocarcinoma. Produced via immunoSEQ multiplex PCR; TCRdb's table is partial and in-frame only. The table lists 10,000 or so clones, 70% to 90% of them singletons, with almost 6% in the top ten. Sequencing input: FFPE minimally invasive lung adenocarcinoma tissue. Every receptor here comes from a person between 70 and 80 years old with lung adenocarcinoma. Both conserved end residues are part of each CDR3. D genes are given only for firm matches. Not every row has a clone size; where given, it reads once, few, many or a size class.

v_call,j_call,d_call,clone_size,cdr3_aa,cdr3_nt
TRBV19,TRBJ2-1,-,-,CASSKGNNNEQFF,TGTGCCAGTAGTAAAGGGAACAACAATGAGCAGTTCTTC
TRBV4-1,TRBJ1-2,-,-,CASSLGIFSGYTF,TGCGCCAGCAGCCTCGGGATATTTAGTGGCTACACCTTC
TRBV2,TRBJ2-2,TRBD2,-,CASIRLAGASNTGELFF,TGTGCCAGCATAAGGCTAGCGGGGGCCTCGAACACCGGGGAGCTGTTTTTT
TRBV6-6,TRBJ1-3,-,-,CASRPGPNSGNTIYF,TGTGCCAGCAGGCCGGGACCGAACTCTGGAAACACCATATATTTT
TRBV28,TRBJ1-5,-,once,CASRGGGNQPQHF,TGTGCCAGCAGAGGGGGAGGGAATCAGCCCCAGCATTTT
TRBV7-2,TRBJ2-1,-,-,CASGSRVRANEQFF,TGTGCCAGCGGCTCTAGGGTCCGGGCCAATGAGCAGTTCTTC
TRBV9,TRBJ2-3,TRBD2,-,CASSIAGQPTDTQYF,TGTGCCAGCAGCATAGCGGGGCAGCCGACAGATACGCAGTATTTT
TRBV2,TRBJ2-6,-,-,CASHGGANVLTF,TGTGCCAGTCACGGGGGGGCCAACGTCCTGACTTTC
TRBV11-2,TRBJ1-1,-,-,CASSKLIEEAFF,TGTGCCAGCAGCAAACTGATCGAGGAAGCTTTCTTT
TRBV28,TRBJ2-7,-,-,CASERGVGSEQYF,TGTGCCAGCGAGAGAGGAGTTGGGAGCGAGCAGTACTTC
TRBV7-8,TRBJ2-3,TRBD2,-,CASSLALAVTQYF,TGTGCCAGCAGCTTAGCACTAGCGGTTACGCAGTATTTT
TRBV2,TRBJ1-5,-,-,CASSDTLGRQHF,TGTGCCAGCAGTGACACACTCGGCCGGCAGCATTTT
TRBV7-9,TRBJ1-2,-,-,CASSSSNSYGYTF,TGTGCCAGCAGCTCCTCCAACTCATATGGCTACACCTTC
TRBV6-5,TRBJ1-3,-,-,CASSPVFTSGNTIYF,TGTGCCAGCAGTCCTGTCTTTACCTCTGGAAACACCATATATTTT
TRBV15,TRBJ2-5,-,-,CATSRRGGVGGSAGETQYF,TGTGCCACCAGCCGACGAGGAGGGGTAGGAGGGTCCGCGGGGGAGACCCAGTACTTC
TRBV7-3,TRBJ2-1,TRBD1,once,CASSPNRDSYNEQFF,TGTGCCAGCAGCCCAAACCGGGACAGCTACAATGAGCAGTTCTTC
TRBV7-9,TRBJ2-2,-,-,CASSFAGELFF,TGTGCCAGCAGCTTCGCCGGGGAGCTGTTTTTT
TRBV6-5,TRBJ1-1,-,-,CASSYSEQGEETEAFF,TGTGCCAGCAGTTACTCGGAACAGGGAGAGGAAACTGAAGCTTTCTTT
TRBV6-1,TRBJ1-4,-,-,CASSELLGGVIGEKLFF,TGTGCCAGCAGTGAATTATTGGGAGGAGTAATTGGAGAAAAACTGTTTTTT
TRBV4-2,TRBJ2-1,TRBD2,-,CASSQVLSSGANSYNEQFF,TGTGCCAGCAGCCAAGTGTTGTCTAGCGGGGCTAACTCCTACAATGAGCAGTTCTTC
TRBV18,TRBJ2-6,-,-,CASSLRTTRGANVLTF,TGTGCCAGCTCACTCAGGACTACTCGGGGGGCCAACGTCCTGACTTTC
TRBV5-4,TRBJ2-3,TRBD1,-,CASSPGERGLDTQYF,TGTGCCAGCAGTCCCGGCGAGAGGGGGCTTGATACGCAGTATTTT
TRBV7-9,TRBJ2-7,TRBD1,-,CASSSYSSRDRGHEQYF,TGTGCCAGCAGCTCTTACTCCTCCCGGGACAGGGGACACGAGCAGTACTTC
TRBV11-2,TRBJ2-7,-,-,CASSPDLYEQYF,TGTGCCAGCAGCCCGGATTTGTACGAGCAGTACTTC
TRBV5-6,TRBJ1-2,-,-,CASSFNRLLYGYTF,TGTGCCAGCAGCTTTAACAGGCTACTCTATGGCTACACCTTC
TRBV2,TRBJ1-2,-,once,CASTPGPGYGYTF,TGTGCCAGCACTCCCGGACCGGGCTATGGCTACACCTTC
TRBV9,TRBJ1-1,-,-,CASSLSGQPNTEAFF,TGTGCCAGCAGCTTATCGGGACAACCGAACACTGAAGCTTTCTTT
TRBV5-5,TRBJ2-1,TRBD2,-,CASSGGGTSHLNNEQFF,TGTGCCAGCAGCGGGGGCGGGACTAGTCACTTGAACAATGAGCAGTTCTTC
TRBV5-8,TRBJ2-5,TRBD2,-,CASSSLTGTSRAQYF,TGTGCCAGCAGCTCGTTAACCGGGACTAGTCGGGCCCAGTACTTC
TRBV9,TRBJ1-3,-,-,CASSVAASGNTIYF,TGTGCCAGCAGCGTAGCAGCGTCTGGAAACACCATATATTTT
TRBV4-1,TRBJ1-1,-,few,CASSQPLINTEAFF,TGCGCCAGCAGCCAACCTCTTATAAACACTGAAGCTTTCTTT
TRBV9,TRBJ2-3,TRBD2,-,CASSPFGGGASTQYF,TGTGCCAGCAGTCCCTTTGGCGGGGGGGCGAGTACGCAGTATTTT
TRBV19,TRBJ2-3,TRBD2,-,CATGDYTDTQYF,TGTGCCACTGGGGACTACACAGATACGCAGTATTTT
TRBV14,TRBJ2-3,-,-,CASSQRRADTQYF,TGTGCCAGCAGCCAAAGAAGGGCAGATACGCAGTATTTT
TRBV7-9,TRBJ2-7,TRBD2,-,CASSRPGLAIHEQYF,TGTGCCAGCAGTCGTCCCGGACTAGCAATCCACGAGCAGTACTTC
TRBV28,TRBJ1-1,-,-,CASSLGGAGPNTEAFF,TGTGCCAGCAGCCTTGGGGGGGCAGGGCCTAACACTGAAGCTTTCTTT
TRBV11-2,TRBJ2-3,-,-,CASSREWGRSHTQYF,TGTGCCAGCAGCAGGGAGTGGGGCCGATCACATACGCAGTATTTT
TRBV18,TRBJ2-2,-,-,CGADAGGELFF,TGTGGAGCAGATGCAGGCGGGGAGCTGTTTTTT
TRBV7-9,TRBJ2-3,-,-,CASSGASRRPVGSTDTQYF,TGTGCCAGCAGCGGGGCCTCAAGGCGTCCCGTAGGAAGCACAGATACGCAGTATTTT
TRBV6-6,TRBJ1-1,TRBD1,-,CASSKPGQGFTEAFF,TGTGCCAGCAGTAAACCGGGACAGGGGTTCACTGAAGCTTTCTTT
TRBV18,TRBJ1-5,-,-,CASSPRGNSNQPQHF,TGTGCCAGCTCACCACGGGGGAATAGCAATCAGCCCCAGCATTTT
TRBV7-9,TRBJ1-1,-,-,CASSFLEYGAFF,TGTGCCAGCAGCTTCTTGGAATATGGGGCTTTCTTT
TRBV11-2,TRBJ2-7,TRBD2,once,CATSGDATYEQYF,TGTGCCACCAGCGGGGACGCAACCTACGAGCAGTACTTC
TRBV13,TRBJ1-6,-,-,CASSVGSYNSPLHF,TGTGCCAGCAGTGTGGGCTCCTATAATTCACCCCTCCACTTT
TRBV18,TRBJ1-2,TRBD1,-,CASSPPSGTGGWGYTF,TGTGCCAGCTCACCACCATCCGGGACAGGGGGCTGGGGCTACACCTTC
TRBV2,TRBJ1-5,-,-,CASSDYQGGNQPQHF,TGTGCCAGCAGTGATTACCAAGGAGGTAATCAGCCCCAGCATTTT
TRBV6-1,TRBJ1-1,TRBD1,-,CASSEEGAGNTEAFF,TGTGCCAGCAGTGAAGAGGGGGCCGGGAACACTGAAGCTTTCTTT
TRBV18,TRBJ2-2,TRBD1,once,CASSPRTGGSVGELFF,TGTGCCAGCTCACCAAGGACAGGGGGCTCGGTCGGGGAGCTGTTTTTT
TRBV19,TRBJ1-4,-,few,CASSTSGTRAEKLFF,TGTGCCAGTAGTACCTCCGGGACGCGTGCTGAAAAACTGTTTTTT
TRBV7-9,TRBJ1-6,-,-,CASSFTGRSPLHF,TGTGCCAGCAGCTTCACAGGGCGGTCACCCCTCCACTTT
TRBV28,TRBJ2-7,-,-,CASSLPPWGHEQYF,TGTGCCAGCAGTCTCCCGCCTTGGGGTCACGAGCAGTACTTC
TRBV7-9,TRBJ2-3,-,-,CASSLEDTQYF,TGTGCCAGCAGCTTAGAGGATACGCAGTATTTT
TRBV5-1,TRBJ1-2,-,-,CASSPTALGYGYTF,TGCGCCAGCAGCCCGACCGCGCTGGGGTATGGCTACACCTTC
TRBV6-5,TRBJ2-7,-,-,CASSYSGTAGSEQYF,TGTGCCAGCAGTTATTCCGGGACCGCAGGTTCCGAGCAGTACTTC
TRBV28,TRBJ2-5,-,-,CASSFSLGGETQYF,TGTGCCAGCAGTTTCTCTCTGGGAGGAGAGACCCAGTACTTC
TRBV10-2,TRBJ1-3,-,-,CASSESDTIYF,TGCGCCAGCAGTGAGTCAGACACCATATATTTT
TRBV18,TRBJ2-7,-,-,CASSPGVTYEQYF,TGTGCCAGCTCACCAGGGGTCACATACGAGCAGTACTTC
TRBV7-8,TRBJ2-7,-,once,CASSLHTLSYEQYF,TGTGCCAGCAGCTTGCATACCCTCTCCTACGAACAGTACTTC
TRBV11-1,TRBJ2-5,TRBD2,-,CASSLGTSYGETQYF,TGTGCCAGCAGCTTAGGGACTAGCTATGGAGAGACCCAGTACTTC
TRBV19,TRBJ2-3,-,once,CASSTPTALSTDTQYF,TGTGCCAGTAGCACACCCACAGCCCTGAGCACAGATACGCAGTATTTT